This T cell receptor (beta chain) came from a study of post-analysis software for immune sequencing data. Points from the study as a whole: Five or six TRBV segments, TRBV5-6, TRBV5-1 and TRBV20-1 among them, were found more frequent in patients than controls. Those with multiple sclerosis, the patient group, showed significantly lower normalized Chao1 diversity than controls.

The length of the CDR3 is 19 residues. The trim removed 0 bases at V and 5 bases at J, leaving 15 bases unmatched. Looked up from germline, CDR1 is LGHNA and CDR2 is YNFKEQ. Presence of unique molecular identifiers characterized the TCR beta cDNA libraries. T cells numbering roughly 0.95 to 10 million gave rise to roughly 550,000 cDNA molecules. TCRdb recomputed calls from the PCR reads with MiXCR, one row per CDR3 protein. The table includes about 460,000 distinct CDR3 sequences, 40% to 55% detected once. In regard to this clonotype: Its antigen is as yet unknown.

The receptor's source is a girl under 18 with multiple sclerosis. This chain connects TRBV4-2 to TRBJ2-7; TRBD2 matches 11 bases. What was sequenced was blood. In DNA form, the CDR3 reads TGTGCCAGCAGCCAAGATTGGAGGAGGGCTAGCGGGAGGAACGACGAGCAGTACTTC. This encodes CASSQDWRRASGRNDEQYF.